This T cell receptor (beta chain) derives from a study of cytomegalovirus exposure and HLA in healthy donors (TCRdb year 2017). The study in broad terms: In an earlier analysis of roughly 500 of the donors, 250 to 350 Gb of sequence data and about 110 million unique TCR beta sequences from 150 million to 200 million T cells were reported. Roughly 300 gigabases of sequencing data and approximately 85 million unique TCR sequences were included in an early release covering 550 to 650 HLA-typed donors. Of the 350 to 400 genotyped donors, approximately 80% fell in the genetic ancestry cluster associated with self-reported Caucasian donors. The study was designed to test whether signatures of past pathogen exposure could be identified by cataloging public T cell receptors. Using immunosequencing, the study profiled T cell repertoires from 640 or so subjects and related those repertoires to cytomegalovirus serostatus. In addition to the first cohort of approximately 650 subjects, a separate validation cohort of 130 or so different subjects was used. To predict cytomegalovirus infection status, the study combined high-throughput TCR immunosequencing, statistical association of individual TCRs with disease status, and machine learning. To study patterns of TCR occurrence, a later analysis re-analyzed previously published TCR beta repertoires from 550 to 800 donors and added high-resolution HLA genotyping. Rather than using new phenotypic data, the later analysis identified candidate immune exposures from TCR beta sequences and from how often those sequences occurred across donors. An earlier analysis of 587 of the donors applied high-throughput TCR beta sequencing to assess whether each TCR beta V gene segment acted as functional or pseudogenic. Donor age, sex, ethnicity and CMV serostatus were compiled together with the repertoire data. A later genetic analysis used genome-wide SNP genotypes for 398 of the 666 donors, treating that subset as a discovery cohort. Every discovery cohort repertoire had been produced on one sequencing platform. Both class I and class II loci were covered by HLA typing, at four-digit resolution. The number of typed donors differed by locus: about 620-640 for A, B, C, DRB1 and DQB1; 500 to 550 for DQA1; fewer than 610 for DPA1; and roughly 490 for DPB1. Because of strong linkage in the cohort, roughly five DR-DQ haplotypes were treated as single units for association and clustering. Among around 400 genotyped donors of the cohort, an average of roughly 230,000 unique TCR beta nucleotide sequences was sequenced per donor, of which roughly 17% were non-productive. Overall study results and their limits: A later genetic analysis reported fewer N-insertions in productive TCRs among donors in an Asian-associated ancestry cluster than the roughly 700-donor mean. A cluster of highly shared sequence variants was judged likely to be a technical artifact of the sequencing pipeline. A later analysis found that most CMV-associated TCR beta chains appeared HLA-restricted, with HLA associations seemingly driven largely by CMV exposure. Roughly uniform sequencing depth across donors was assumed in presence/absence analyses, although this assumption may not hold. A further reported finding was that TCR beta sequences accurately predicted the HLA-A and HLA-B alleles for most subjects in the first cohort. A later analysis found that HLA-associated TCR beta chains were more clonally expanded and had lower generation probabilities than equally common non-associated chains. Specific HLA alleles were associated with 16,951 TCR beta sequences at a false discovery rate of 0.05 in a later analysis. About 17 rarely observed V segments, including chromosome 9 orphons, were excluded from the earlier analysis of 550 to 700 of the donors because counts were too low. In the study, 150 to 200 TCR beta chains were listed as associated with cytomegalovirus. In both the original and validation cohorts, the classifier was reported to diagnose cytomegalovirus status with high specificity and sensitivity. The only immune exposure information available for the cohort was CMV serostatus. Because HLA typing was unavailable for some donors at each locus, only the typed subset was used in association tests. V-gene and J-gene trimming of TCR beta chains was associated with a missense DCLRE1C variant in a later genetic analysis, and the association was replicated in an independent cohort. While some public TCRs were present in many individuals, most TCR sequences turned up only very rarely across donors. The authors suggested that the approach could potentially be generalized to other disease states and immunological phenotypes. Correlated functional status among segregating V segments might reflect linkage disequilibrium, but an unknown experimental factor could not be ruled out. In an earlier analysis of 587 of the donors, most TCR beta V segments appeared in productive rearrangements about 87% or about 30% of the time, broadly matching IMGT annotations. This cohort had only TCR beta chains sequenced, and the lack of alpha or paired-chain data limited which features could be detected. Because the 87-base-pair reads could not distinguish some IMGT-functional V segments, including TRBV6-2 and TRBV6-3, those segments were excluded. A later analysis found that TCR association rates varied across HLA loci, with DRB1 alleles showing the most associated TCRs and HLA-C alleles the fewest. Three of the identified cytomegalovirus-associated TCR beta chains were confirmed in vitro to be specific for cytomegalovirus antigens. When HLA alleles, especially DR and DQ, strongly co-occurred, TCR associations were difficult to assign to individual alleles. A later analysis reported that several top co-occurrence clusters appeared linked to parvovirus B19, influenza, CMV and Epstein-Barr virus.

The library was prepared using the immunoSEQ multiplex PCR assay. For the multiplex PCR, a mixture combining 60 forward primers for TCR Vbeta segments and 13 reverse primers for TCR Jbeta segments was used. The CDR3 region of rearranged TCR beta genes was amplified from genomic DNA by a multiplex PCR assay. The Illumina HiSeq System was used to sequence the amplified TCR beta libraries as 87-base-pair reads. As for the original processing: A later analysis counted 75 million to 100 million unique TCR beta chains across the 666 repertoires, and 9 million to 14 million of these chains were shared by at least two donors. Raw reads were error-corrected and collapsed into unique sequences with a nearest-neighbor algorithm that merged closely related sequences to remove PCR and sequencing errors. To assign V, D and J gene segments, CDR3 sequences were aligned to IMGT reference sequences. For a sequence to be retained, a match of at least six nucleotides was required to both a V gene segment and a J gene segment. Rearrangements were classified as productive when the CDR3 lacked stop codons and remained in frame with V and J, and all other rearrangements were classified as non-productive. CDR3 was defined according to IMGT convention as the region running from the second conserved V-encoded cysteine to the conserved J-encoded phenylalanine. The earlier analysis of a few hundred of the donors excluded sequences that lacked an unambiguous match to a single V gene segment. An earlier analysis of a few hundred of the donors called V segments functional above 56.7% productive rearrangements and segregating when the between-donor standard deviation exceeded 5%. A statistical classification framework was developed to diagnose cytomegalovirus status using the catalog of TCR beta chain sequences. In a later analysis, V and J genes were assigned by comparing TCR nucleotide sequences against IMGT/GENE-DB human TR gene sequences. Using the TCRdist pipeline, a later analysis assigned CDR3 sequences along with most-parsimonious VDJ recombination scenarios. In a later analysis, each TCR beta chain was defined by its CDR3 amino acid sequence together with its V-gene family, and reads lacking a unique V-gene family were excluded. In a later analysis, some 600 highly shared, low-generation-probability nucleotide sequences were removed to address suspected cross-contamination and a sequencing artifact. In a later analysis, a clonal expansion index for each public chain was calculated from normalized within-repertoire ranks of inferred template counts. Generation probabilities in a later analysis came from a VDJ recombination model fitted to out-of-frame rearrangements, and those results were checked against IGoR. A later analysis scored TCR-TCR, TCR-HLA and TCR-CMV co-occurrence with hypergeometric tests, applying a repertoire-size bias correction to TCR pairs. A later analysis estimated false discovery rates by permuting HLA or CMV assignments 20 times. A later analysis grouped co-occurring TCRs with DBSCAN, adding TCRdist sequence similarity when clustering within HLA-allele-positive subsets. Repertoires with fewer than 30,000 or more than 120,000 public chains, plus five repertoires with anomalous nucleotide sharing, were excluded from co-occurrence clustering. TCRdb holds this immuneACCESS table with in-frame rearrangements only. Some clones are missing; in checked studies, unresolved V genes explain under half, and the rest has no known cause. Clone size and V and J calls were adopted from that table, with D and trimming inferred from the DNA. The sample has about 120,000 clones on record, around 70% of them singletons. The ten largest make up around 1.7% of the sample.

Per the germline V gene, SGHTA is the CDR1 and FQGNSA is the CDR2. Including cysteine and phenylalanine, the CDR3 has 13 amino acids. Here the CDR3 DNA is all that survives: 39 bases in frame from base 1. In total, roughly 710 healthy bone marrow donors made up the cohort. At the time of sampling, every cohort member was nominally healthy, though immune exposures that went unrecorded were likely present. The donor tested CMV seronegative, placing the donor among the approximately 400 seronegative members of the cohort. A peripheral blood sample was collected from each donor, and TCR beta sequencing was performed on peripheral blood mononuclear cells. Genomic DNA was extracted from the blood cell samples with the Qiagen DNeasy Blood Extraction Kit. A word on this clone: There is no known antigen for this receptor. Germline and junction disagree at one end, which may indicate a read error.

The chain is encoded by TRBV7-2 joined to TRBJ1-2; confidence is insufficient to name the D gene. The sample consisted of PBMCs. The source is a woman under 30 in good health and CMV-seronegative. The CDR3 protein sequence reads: CASRLAGNYGYTF. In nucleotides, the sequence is TGTGCCAGCAGGTTAGCCGGTAACTATGGCTACACCTTC.